One sample yielded the 25 T cell receptor beta chains listed below, sequenced in a study of T cells in Graves' hyperthyroidism and ophthalmopathy. There were TCR beta CDR3 regions amplified from RNA transcripts. In the first-round RT-PCR of the TCR CDR3, the HTBI primer set was used. TCRdb fed the multiplex PCR reads into MiXCR, producing one record per CDR3 protein. The sample carries roughly 350,000 distinct CDR3 sequences, approximately 14% recorded once. Material: blood. The receptors were gathered from a woman between 35 and 50 years old with Graves' ophthalmopathy.

V usage is TRBV9 and J usage is TRBJ2-1; TRBD2 matches 9 bases. Germline-derived CDR1 and CDR2 are SGDLS and YYNGEE. V shed 5 bases, J shed 9 bases, and the junction held 12 bases outside the gene matches. This CDR3 contains 15 residues. This CDR3 is CASRETSGGQSEQFF. CDR3 in DNA: TGTGCCAGCAGAGAGACAAGCGGGGGGCAGTCTGAGCAGTTCTTC.

In its sample, this clonotype was seen many times. V is TRBV2 and J is TRBJ1-1, with TRBD1 as a possible D gene (5 bases). Trimming cost V 3 bases and J 13 bases, with 15 bases left between them. The CDR3 totals 12 residues. Germline V gives CDR1 SNHLY, CDR2 FYNNEI. DNA of the CDR3: TGTGCCAGCAGTGAGAGGCAGGGCAGAGGTTTCTTT. Translation gives CASSERQGRGFF. Together with reference TRBV2 and TRBJ1-1, the CDR3 gives the full variable domain: EPEVTQTPSHQVTQMGQEVILRCVPISNHLYFYWYRQILGQKVEFLVSFYNNEISEKSEIFDDQFSVERPDGSNFTLKIRSTKLEDSAMYFCASSERQGRGFFGQGTRLTVV.

The sample holds a few counts of this clonotype. The rearrangement joins TRBV4-1 to TRBJ2-2; TRBD1 or TRBD2 may be the D gene (5 bases each). Germline assignment: CDR1 MGHRA and CDR2 YSYEKL. The length of the CDR3 is 15 residues. Trimming shortened V by 3 bases and J by 2 bases, and 10 bases separated the two germline ends. DNA of the CDR3: TGCGCCAGCAGCCATTCTGGGGGTAACACCGGGGAGCTGTTTTTT. This translates into CASSHSGGNTGELFF.

The chain employs TRBV19 and TRBJ2-1, with 8 positions matching TRBD2. Trimming cost V 3 bases and J 7 bases; bases outside gene matches: 8. The germline V gene encodes CDR1 LNHDA and CDR2 SQIVND (reference sequence). This CDR3 comprises 15 residues. In nucleotides, the CDR3 is TGTGCCAGTAGTATGTGGAGCGGGAGTCGGAATGAGCAGTTCTTC. Its protein is CASSMWSGSRNEQFF. The variable domain in full, with the rest retrieved from reference TRBV19 and TRBJ2-1, is DGGITQSPKYLFRKEGQNVTLSCEQNLNHDAMYWYRQDPGQGLRLIYYSQIVNDFQKGDIAEGYSVSREKKESFPLTVTSAQKNPTAFYLCASSMWSGSRNEQFFGPGTRLTVL.

In regard to this clonotype: A much larger clone lies one base from this, so it may be a read error. This chain links TRBV28 with TRBJ1-5, with D hard to call. V gave up 7 bases and J gave up 9 bases, with 19 bases separating them. The CDR3 is 14 amino acids. Per the germline V gene, CDR1 is MDHEN and CDR2 is SYDVKM. The CDR3 spells CASNIDGTRRPQHF. In nucleotides, the CDR3 is TGTGCCAGCAACATAGACGGCACCCGTCGGCCCCAGCATTTT.

The table lists this clonotype with a few counts. V and J are TRBV14 and TRBJ2-2; 7 positions match TRBD1. CDR1 and CDR2 from the germline V gene are SGHDN and FVKESK. V lost 4 bases and J lost 6; bases outside the gene matches: 8. The CDR3 consists of 15 residues. In DNA form, the CDR3 reads TGTGCCAGCAGCCGGTTCAGGACAGGAGCCGGGGAGCTGTTTTTT. Residues: CASSRFRTGAGELFF.

The V gene is TRBV6-1, the J gene TRBJ2-2; a weak D match, TRBD1 (7 bases). CDR3 length equals 17 residues. In germline, CDR1 is MNHNS, CDR2 SASEGT. Trimming cost V 6 bases and J 2 bases, with 19 bases left between them. The CDR3 spells CASSPRSGGINTGELFF. As DNA, the CDR3 is TGTGCCAGCAGCCCCAGGTCAGGGGGGATAAACACCGGGGAGCTGTTTTTT.

V gene TRBV29-1 combines with J gene TRBJ1-3, with TRBD1 identical over 11 bases. This CDR3 region has 16 residues. Unmatched junction bases numbered 6, after V lost 3 bases and J lost 2 bases. Germline V gene sequence: CDR1 SQVTM, CDR2 ANQGSEA. This CDR3 reads CSVEIWDRGAGNTIYF. The CDR3 DNA reads TGCAGCGTTGAGATTTGGGACAGGGGGGCTGGAAACACCATATATTTT.

This clonotype was detected ten times or more. The chain employs TRBV15 and TRBJ2-1; possibly TRBD2 for D (6 bases). CDR3 length equals 15 residues. With 0 bases removed from V and 4 bases from J, the gap between germline ends came to 10 bases. Germline CDR1 LNHNV, CDR2 YYDKDF (reference sequence). This CDR3 reads CATSRDGSVYNEQFF. The CDR3 coding sequence is TGTGCCACCAGCAGAGACGGGAGCGTTTACAATGAGCAGTTCTTC.

V is TRBV7-9 and J is TRBJ2-3, with 7 positions matching TRBD2. The CDR3 loop spans 15 amino acids. The V gene end was trimmed by 5 bases and the J gene end by 6 bases; junction bases not matched to a gene: 11. Germline CDR1 and CDR2: SEHNR and FQNEAQ (reference sequence). CDR3 sequence reads: CASSATGGGTDTQYF. Written as DNA, the CDR3 is TGTGCCAGCAGCGCTACTGGGGGGGGTACGGATACGCAGTATTTT. The full variable domain, completed using reference TRBV7-9 and TRBJ2-3, is DTGVSQNPRHKITKRGQNVTFRCDPISEHNRLYWYRQTLGQGPEFLTYFQNEAQLEKSRLLSDRFSAERPKGSFSTLEIQRTEQGDSAMYLCASSATGGGTDTQYFGPGTRLTVL.

This clonotype was observed at least ten times. The CDR3 sequence: CASSIGGKKTQYF. Here the CDR3 DNA reads TGTGCCAGTAGTATAGGGGGGAAAAAGACCCAGTACTTC. The chain carries TRBV19 and TRBJ2-5; D is perhaps TRBD1 or TRBD2 (5 bases each). CDR1 and CDR2 (germline): LNHDA, SQIVND (reference sequence). The CDR3 consists of 13 residues. The V and J ends lost 1 base and 6 bases respectively, with 9 bases between them.

The table lists this clonotype with a few counts. DNA for the CDR3: TGTGCCAGCAGCTCACTCTGCGAGCAGTACTTC. Translating gives CASSSLCEQYF. V and J are TRBV7-2 and TRBJ2-7, with D unclear. The length of the CDR3 is 11 residues. Germline V gene lookup returns CDR1 SGHTA and CDR2 FQGNSA. V lost 4 bases to trimming and J lost 6 bases, with 7 bases between them. Full variable domain (rest looked up from reference TRBV7-2 and TRBJ2-7): GAGVSQSPSNKVTEKGKDVELRCDPISGHTALYWYRQSLGQGLEFLIYFQGNSAPDKSGLPSDRFSAERTGGSVSTLTIQRTQQEDSAVYLCASSSLCEQYFGPGTRLTVT.

The sample holds many counts of this clonotype. The chain carries TRBV2 and TRBJ1-4; D not resolved. The CDR3 has 12 residues. V lost 3 bases and J lost 8, with 7 bases in between. From germline, CDR1 is SNHLY and CDR2 FYNNEI. The CDR3 is CASSDPTEKLFF. The DNA for the CDR3 is TGTGCCAGCAGTGACCCCACGGAAAAACTGTTTTTT.

Notes on this clonotype: A much more abundant neighbour one base away suggests this may be a read error. The CDR3 carries no conserved terminal phenylalanine or tryptophan, so it likely arises from a read error. The J gene is TRBJ2-3, the V gene TRBV7-2; 8 nucleotides match TRBD1. Trimming removed 2 bases from V and 3 bases from J; junction bases left unmatched: 4. CDR1 is SGHTA, CDR2 FQGNSA, per germline. This CDR3 contains 15 residues. CDR3 protein: CASSLRTGRTDTQYL. DNA for the CDR3: TGTGCCAGCAGCTTAAGGACAGGGAGGACAGATACGCAGTATCTT.

V is TRBV18 and J is TRBJ2-3, with no clear D. The germline V gene has CDR1 KGHSH and CDR2 LQKENI. The CDR3 loop spans 14 amino acids. Trimming stripped 3 bases from V and 2 bases from J, with 9 bases between. CDR3 residues: CASSPQSNTDTQYF. The CDR3 coding sequence is TGTGCCAGCTCACCCCAAAGTAACACAGATACGCAGTATTTT. Full variable domain (remainder filled in from reference TRBV18 and TRBJ2-3): NAGVMQNPRHLVRRRGQEARLRCSPMKGHSHVYWYRQLPEEGLKFMVYLQKENIIDESGMPKERFSAEFPKEGPSILRIQQVVRGDSAAYFCASSPQSNTDTQYFGPGTRLTVL.

This clonotype was seen at least ten times. This chain uses TRBV2 with TRBJ2-5; 9 bases fit TRBD1. Germline V gene sequence: CDR1 SNHLY, CDR2 FYNNEI. The length of the CDR3 is 13 residues. The V gene end was trimmed by 6 bases and the J gene end by 5 bases; junction bases not matched to a gene: 4. The chain's CDR3 is CASSWDRDETQYF. DNA for the CDR3: TGTGCCAGCAGCTGGGACAGGGATGAGACCCAGTACTTC. The full variable domain, its missing parts supplied by reference TRBV2 and TRBJ2-5, is EPEVTQTPSHQVTQMGQEVILRCVPISNHLYFYWYRQILGQKVEFLVSFYNNEISEKSEIFDDQFSVERPDGSNFTLKIRSTKLEDSAMYFCASSWDRDETQYFGPGTRLLVL.

This clonotype was detected ten times or more. The gene calls are TRBV28 and TRBJ1-2; 7 bases align to TRBD1. The germline CDR1 and CDR2 sequences are MDHEN and SYDVKM. J was trimmed by 4 bases and V by 5 bases; bases with no gene match: 13. This CDR3 spans 16 amino acids. CDR3 in amino acids: CASSPGDSRRGYGYTF. The CDR3 nucleotides read TGTGCCAGCAGTCCGGGGGACAGTCGGCGAGGCTATGGCTACACCTTC.

This clonotype was detected many times. The rearrangement uses TRBV3-1 and TRBJ2-3; 10 bases line up with TRBD2. CDR1 LGHDT and CDR2 YNNKEL come from the germline V gene (reference sequence). V was pared by 1 base and J by 4 bases, with 2 bases of the junction left unmatched. This CDR3 spans 15 amino acids. CDR3 nucleotide sequence: TGTGCCAGCAGCCAAGGACTAGCGGGTGCAGATACGCAGTATTTT. The encoded protein is CASSQGLAGADTQYF.

This clonotype was seen repeatedly, ten times or more. The rearrangement links TRBV12-3 or TRBV12-4 to TRBJ1-3, with 9 bases that match TRBD1. This CDR3 has 13 amino acids. After removal of 5 bases from V and 8 bases from J, the junction contained 4 bases not matched to a gene. The CDR3 protein is CASSRDRVDTIYF. The CDR3 DNA reads TGTGCCAGCAGTCGGGACAGGGTGGACACCATATATTTT.

The chain links TRBV5-1 to TRBJ2-5, with TRBD2 matching 7 bases. Germline V gene sequence: CDR1 SGHRS, CDR2 YFSETQ. V lost 5 bases, J lost 1 base, and 5 bases stayed unmatched. This CDR3 is 14 amino acids long. The CDR3 is CASRTSVSQETQYF. CDR3 DNA: TGCGCCAGCAGAACTAGCGTGTCCCAAGAGACCCAGTACTTC.

This clonotype has a handful of counts. The chain links TRBV30 to TRBJ2-1; 7 bases are shared with TRBD2. CDR3 length: 18 amino acids. V shed 1 base, J shed 7 bases, and the junction held 19 bases outside the gene matches. Germline CDR1 is GTSNPN and CDR2 is SVGIG (reference sequence). The CDR3, as DNA: TGTGCCTGGAGTGCCCTCGGCGTTTGGGGAGGGCCGGGGAATGAGCAGTTCTTC. It codes for CAWSALGVWGGPGNEQFF.

Ten or more counts support this clonotype. The CDR3 nucleotides read TGTGCCTGGAATCGGGACAGATATCAGCCCCAGCATTTT. Protein sequence: CAWNRDRYQPQHF. This chain connects TRBV30 to TRBJ1-5; TRBD1 agrees at 7 bases. The CDR3 length is 13 residues. Looked up from germline, CDR1 is GTSNPN and CDR2 is SVGIG (reference sequence). With V trimmed by 4 bases and J by 5 bases, 5 bases remained unmatched.

A remark on this clonotype: Since the CDR3 does not end with the conserved phenylalanine or tryptophan, this likely comes from a read error. The chain employs TRBV20-1 and TRBJ2-7, with D unresolved. Germline V gives CDR1 DFQATT, CDR2 SNEGSKA (reference sequence). There are 12 residues in the CDR3. V lost 6 bases and J lost 1, with 10 bases in between. The CDR3 region is CSADTVSYEQYC. For the CDR3, the DNA is TGCAGTGCGGATACAGTTTCCTACGAGCAGTACTGC.

The table lists this clonotype with many counts. This chain uses TRBV14 with TRBJ2-1; 10 bases map to TRBD2. Germline CDR1 SGHDN, CDR2 FVKESK. This CDR3 is 16 amino acids long. J lost 5 bases, V lost 3 bases, and 7 bases had no gene match. The CDR3 sequence: CASSHVSGGLNNEQFF. Here the CDR3 DNA reads TGTGCCAGCAGCCACGTTAGCGGGGGGCTAAACAATGAGCAGTTCTTC.

This clonotype was recorded many times. The chain recombines TRBV5-1 with TRBJ1-1; D remains unclear. Germline assignment: CDR1 SGHRS and CDR2 YFSETQ. The V gene lost 0 bases and the J gene lost 3 bases, with 12 bases spanning the gap. The CDR3 is 15 residues long. DNA for the CDR3: TGCGCCAGCAGCTTGGCCGTAATCACGGACACTGAAGCTTTCTTT. This encodes CASSLAVITDTEAFF.